The present T cell receptor (beta chain) was sequenced within a study of blood T cell repertoires in COVID-19. Study context: Researchers got acute and convalescent COVID-19 samples from the United States, Italy and Spain. Sample material is recorded as cDNA or gDNA derived from T cells, B-cell-depleted T cells, or PBMCs.

This CDR3 contains 15 residues. With 6 bases clipped from V and 2 bases from J, the junction kept 6 bases outside the gene matches. Germline V gives CDR1 SNHLY, CDR2 FYNNEI. Authors' methods: Amplification of reference gene primers provided the estimated nucleated cell counts. Profiling relied on immunoSEQ multiplex PCR, and the TCRdb table lists in-frame clones only, not all of them. That table gives V, J and clone size, and the DNA gave D and trimming. This sample yields 45,000 to 70,000 clones, of which around 67% are seen a single time; 15% to 20% belongs to the top ten. V is TRBV2 and J is TRBJ2-3, with TRBD1 identical over 9 bases. This TCR derives from a woman aged 45 to 65 with active or convalescent COVID-19. Material for sequencing was peripheral blood. In nucleotides, the CDR3 is TGTGCCAGCAGCCAGGGACAGGGCACCACAGATACGCAGTATTTT. Translating gives CASSQGQGTTDTQYF.